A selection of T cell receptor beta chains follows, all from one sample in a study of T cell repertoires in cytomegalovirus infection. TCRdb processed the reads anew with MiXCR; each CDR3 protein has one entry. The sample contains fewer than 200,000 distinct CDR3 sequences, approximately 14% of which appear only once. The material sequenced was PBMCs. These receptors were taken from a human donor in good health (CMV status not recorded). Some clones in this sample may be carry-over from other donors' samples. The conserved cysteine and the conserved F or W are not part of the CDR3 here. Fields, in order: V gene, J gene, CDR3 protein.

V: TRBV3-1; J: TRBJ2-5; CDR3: ASSQTLQETQY
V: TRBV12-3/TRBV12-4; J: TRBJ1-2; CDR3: ASRSPGDYGYT
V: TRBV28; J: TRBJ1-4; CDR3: ASSLSGQGASEKLF
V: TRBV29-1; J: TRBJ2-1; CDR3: SSRPGTSGRAREQF
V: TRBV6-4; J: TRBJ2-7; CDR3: ASRRGSYEQY
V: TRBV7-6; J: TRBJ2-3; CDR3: ASSFGGGTDTQY
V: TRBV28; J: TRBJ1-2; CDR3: ASSLPGPSLANYGYT
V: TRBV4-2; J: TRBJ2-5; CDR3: ASSQSTSGSGKTQY
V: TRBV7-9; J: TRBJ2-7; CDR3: ASSRWTGGAGEQY
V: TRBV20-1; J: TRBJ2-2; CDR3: SARAGSLDTGELF
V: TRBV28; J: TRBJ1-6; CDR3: ASRLKQGVNSPLH
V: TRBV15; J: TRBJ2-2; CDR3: ATSRDNDDYRELF
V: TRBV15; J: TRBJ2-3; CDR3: ATSASRATDTQY
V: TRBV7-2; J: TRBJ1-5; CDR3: ASSLVQLYQPQH
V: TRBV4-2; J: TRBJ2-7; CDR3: ASSQRQGPSYEQY
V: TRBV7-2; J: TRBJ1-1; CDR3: ASSRGRFEAF
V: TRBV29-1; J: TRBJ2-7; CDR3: SVEGQVNEQY